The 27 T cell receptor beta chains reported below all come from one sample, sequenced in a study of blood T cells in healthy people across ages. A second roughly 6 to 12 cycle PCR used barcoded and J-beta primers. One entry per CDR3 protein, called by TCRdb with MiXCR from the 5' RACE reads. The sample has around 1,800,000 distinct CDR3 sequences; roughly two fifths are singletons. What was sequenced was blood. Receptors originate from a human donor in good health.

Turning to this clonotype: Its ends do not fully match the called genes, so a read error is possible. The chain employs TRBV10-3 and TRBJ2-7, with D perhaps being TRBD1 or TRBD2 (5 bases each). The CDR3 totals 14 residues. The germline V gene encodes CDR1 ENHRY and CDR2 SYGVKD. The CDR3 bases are TGTGCCATCAGTGAGGGGGGAACTACTTACGGGCAGTACTTC. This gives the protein CAISEGGTTYGQYF.

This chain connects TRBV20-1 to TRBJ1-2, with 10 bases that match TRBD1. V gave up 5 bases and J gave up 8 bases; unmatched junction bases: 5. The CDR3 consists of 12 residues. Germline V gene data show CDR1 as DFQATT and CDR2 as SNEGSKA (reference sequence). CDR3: CSADRDRGGYTF. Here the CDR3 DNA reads TGCAGTGCTGATCGGGACAGGGGCGGCTACACCTTC.

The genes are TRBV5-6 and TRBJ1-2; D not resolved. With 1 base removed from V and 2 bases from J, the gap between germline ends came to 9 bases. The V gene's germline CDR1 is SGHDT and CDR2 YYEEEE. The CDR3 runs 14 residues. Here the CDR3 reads CASSLYGENYGYTF. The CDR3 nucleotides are TGTGCCAGCAGCTTGTACGGCGAAAACTATGGCTACACCTTC.

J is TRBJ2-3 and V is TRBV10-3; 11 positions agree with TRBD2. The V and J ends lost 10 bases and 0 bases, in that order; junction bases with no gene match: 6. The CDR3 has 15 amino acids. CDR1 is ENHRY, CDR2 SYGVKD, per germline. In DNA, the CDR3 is TGTGCCACCAAAACTAGCGGGGGAAGCACAGATACGCAGTATTTT. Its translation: CATKTSGGSTDTQYF.

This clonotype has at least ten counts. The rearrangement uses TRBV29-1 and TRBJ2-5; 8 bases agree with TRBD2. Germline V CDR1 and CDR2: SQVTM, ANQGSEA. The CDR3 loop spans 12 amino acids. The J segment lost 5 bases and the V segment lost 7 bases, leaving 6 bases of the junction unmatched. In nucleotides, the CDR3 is TGCAGCGCCGGGGGGGAATTGGAGACCCAGTACTTC. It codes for CSAGGELETQYF.

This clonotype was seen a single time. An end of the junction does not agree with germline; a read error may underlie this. CDR3 sequence reads: CASSVDRGSTDTQYF. The CDR3 DNA follows: TGTGCTAGCAGCGTGGACAGGGGGAGCACAGATACGCAGTATTTT. J is TRBJ2-3 and V is TRBV7-7; 10 bases match TRBD1. Germline V gene lookup returns CDR1 SSHAT and CDR2 FNYEAQ (reference sequence). This CDR3 region has 15 residues.

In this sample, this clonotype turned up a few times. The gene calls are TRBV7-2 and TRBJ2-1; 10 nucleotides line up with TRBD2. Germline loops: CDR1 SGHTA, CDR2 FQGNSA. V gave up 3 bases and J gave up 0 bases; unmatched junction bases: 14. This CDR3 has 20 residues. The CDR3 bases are TGTGCCAGCAGCTTTCCTATTCTAGCGGGGGCCTTTTCCTCCTACAATGAGCAGTTCTTC. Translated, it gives CASSFPILAGAFSSYNEQFF.

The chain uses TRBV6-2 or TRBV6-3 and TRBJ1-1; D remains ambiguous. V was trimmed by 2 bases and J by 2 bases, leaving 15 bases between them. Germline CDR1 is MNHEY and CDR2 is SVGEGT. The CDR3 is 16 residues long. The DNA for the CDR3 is TGTGCCAGCAGTTACCCCTCCGAGACGGTCAACACTGAAGCTTTCTTT. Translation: CASSYPSETVNTEAFF.

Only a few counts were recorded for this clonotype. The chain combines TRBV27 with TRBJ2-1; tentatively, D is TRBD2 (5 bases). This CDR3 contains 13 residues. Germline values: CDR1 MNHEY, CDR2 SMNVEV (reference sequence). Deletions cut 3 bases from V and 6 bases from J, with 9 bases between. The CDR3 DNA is TGTGCCAGCAGTTTCCGGACTGTCAATGAGCAGTTCTTC. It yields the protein CASSFRTVNEQFF.

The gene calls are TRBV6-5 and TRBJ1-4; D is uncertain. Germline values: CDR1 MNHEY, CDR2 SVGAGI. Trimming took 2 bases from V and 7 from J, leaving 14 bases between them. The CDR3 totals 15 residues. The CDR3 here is CASSYGRFGGEKLFF. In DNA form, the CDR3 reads TGTGCCAGCAGTTACGGGAGATTCGGAGGTGAAAAACTGTTTTTT.

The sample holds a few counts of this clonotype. In DNA form, the CDR3 reads TGTGCCAGCAGTACCCGAGGCGGGTACAATGAGCAGTTCTTC. Translation: CASSTRGGYNEQFF. The V call is TRBV6-1, the J call TRBJ2-1, with D possibly matching TRBD2 (5 bases). The germline gives CDR1 MNHNS, CDR2 SASEGT. This CDR3 comprises 14 residues. V lost 5 bases to trimming and J lost 4 bases, with 12 bases between them.

The CDR3 spells CSGFTGPSYNEQFF. The DNA for the CDR3 is TGCAGCGGGTTTACGGGGCCGTCCTACAATGAGCAGTTCTTC. The chain carries TRBV29-1 and TRBJ2-1, with D perhaps matching TRBD1 or TRBD2 (5 bases each). V was cut by 7 bases and J by 1 base, with 14 bases left in between. Germline loops: CDR1 SQVTM, CDR2 ANQGSEA. CDR3 length equals 14 residues.

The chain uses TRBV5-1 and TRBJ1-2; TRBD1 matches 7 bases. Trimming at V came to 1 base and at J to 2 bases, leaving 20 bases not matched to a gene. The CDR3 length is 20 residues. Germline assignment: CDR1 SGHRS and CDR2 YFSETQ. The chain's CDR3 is CASSLRPPGTEGRLNYGYTF. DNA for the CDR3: TGCGCCAGCAGCTTGCGACCTCCCGGGACAGAGGGCCGACTCAACTATGGCTACACCTTC.

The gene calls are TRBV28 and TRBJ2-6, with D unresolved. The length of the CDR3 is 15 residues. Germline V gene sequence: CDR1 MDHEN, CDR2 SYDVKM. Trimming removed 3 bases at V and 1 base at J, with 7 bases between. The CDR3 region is CASSFLQSGANVLTF. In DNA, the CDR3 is TGTGCCAGCAGTTTCTTACAGTCTGGGGCCAACGTCCTGACTTTC.

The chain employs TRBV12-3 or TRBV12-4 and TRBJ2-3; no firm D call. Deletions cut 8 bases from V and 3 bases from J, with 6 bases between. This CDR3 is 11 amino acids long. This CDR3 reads CASLETDTQYF. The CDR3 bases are TGTGCCAGCCTGGAAACAGATACGCAGTATTTT.

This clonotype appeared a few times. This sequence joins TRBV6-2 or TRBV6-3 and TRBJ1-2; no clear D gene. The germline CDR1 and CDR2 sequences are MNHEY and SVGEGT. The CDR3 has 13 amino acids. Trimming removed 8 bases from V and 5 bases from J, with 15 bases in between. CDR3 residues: CASATGGRYGYTF. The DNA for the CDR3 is TGTGCCAGCGCCACCGGCGGAAGATATGGCTACACCTTC.

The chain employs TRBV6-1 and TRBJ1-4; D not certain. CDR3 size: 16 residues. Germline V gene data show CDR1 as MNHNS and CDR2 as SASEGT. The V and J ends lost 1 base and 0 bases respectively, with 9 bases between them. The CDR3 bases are TGTGCCAGCAGTGAAGAAGAAGCTGCAACTAATGAAAAACTGTTTTTT. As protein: CASSEEEAATNEKLFF.

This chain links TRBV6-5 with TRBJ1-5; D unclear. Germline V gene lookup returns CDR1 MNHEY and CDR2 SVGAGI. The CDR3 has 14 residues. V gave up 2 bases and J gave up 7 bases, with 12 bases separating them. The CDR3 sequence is CASSYAGYEQPQHF. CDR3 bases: TGTGCCAGCAGTTACGCGGGGTACGAGCAGCCCCAGCATTTT.

This CDR3 reads CSARLPGTGGNYGYTF. In nucleotides, the CDR3 is TGCAGTGCTAGACTCCCGGGGACAGGGGGGAACTATGGCTACACCTTC. This chain joins TRBV20-1 and TRBJ1-2; 11 positions agree with TRBD1. The CDR3 has 16 amino acids. The V gene end was trimmed by 2 bases and the J gene end by 2 bases; junction bases not matched to a gene: 7. From germline, CDR1 is DFQATT and CDR2 SNEGSKA (reference sequence).

CDR3 nucleotide sequence: TGTGCCAGCAGTGCCGGACCTATCTCCTACAATGAGCAGTTCTTC. Protein: CASSAGPISYNEQFF. This chain connects TRBV2 to TRBJ2-1, with D uncertain. Trimming took 4 bases from V and 0 from J, leaving 10 bases between them. The CDR3 runs 15 residues. The germline gives CDR1 SNHLY, CDR2 FYNNEI.

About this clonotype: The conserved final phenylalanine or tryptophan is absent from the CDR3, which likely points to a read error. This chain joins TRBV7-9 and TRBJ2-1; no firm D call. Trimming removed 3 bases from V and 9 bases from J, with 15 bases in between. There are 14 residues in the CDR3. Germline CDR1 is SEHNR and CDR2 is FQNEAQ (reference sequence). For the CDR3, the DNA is TGTGCCAGCAGCTTCGTGAACAGTAAGCTTGAGCAGTTCGTC. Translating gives CASSFVNSKLEQFV.

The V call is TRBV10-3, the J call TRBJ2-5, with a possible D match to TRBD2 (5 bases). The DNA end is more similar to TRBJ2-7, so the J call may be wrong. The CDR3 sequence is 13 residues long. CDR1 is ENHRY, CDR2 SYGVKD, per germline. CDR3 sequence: CANSEWMRDEQYF. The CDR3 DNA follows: TGTGCCAACTCCGAATGGATGCGGGACGAGCAGTACTTC.

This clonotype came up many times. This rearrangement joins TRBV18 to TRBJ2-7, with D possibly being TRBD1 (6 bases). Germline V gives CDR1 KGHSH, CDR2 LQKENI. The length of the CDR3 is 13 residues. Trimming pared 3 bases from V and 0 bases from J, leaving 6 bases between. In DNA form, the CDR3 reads TGTGCCAGCTCACCGGACAGCTCCTACGAGCAGTACTTC. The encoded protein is CASSPDSSYEQYF.

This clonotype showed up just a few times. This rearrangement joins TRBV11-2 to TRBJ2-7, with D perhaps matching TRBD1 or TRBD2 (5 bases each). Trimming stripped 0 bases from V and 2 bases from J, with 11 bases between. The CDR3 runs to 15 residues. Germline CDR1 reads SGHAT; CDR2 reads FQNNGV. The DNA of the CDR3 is TGTGCCAGCAGCTTAGAAGCGCAGGGACCCTACGAGCAGTACTTC. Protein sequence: CASSLEAQGPYEQYF.

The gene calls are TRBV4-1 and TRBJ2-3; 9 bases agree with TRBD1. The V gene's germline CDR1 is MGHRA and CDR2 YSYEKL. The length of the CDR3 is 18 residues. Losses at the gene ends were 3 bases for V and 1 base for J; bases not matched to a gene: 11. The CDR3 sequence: CASSHILSRTGGTDTQYF. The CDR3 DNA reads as TGCGCCAGCAGCCACATACTCTCACGGACAGGGGGCACAGATACGCAGTATTTT.

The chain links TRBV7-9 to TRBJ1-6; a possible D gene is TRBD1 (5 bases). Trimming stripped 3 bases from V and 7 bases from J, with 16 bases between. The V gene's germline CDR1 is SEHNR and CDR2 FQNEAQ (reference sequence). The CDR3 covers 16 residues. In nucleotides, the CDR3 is TGTGCCAGCAGCTTTCCCCCTACAGGCCTAAATTCACCCCTCCACTTT. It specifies CASSFPPTGLNSPLHF.

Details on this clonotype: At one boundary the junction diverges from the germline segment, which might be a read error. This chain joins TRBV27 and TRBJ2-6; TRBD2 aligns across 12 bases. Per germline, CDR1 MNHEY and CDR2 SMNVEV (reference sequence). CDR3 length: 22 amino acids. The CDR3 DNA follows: TGCGCCAGCAGTCCTCTAGCGGGGGGGCCTCTTGTAGTTAGCTCTGGGGCCAACGTCCTGACTTTC. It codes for CASSPLAGGPLVVSSGANVLTF.